A selection of T cell receptor beta chains follows, all from one sample in a study of T cells expressing NK-cell markers. TCRdb re-called the 5' RACE reads; every CDR3 protein appears as one record, without DNA. The sample features a few hundred thousand distinct CDR3 sequences, with 3.5% to 4.5% in its top ten. Source material: blood T cells: a sorted CD56 or NKG2C T cell subset, CD4+ or CD8+ T cells, or bulk PBMC T cells (not recorded which). These receptors were collected from a man younger than 30 in good health. Each CDR3 is given with its conserved first and last residue.

CDR3aa	v_gene	len	j_gene
CASSPDRLGSVLTF	TRBV7-2	14	TRBJ2-6
CASSHLTNNEQFF	TRBV3-1	13	TRBJ2-1
CASRPIALSKGNEQFF	TRBV11-2	16	TRBJ2-1
CATSPGTGRLEQYF	TRBV24-1	14	TRBJ2-7
CASSLPGLAGELFF	TRBV5-1	14	TRBJ2-2
CASSHVFLETQYF	TRBV4-1	13	TRBJ2-5
CASTSSVGERETQYF	TRBV5-1	15	TRBJ2-5
CASSSEGASYNEQFF	TRBV5-1	15	TRBJ2-1
CSVARQGIGMDEQFF	TRBV29-1	15	TRBJ2-1
CSARLAGAPTGELFF	TRBV20-1	15	TRBJ2-2
CASIGPRGIQYF	TRBV28	12	TRBJ2-4
CSAAGGGDGYTF	TRBV20-1	12	TRBJ1-2
CASSQLRGVTGELFF	TRBV3-1	15	TRBJ2-2
CASSFQGANYGYTF	TRBV27	14	TRBJ1-2
CASSPRTGFPYEQYF	TRBV9	15	TRBJ2-7
CASSGLAGSKNIQYF	TRBV3-1	15	TRBJ2-4
CSARTGEAGVSYNEQFF	TRBV20-1	17	TRBJ2-1
CSAGMTYEQYF	TRBV29-1	11	TRBJ2-7
CASSYLKTGGTEAFF	TRBV6-5	15	TRBJ1-1
CASSLDDQTYEQYF	TRBV3-1	14	TRBJ2-7
CAIRTSGSYTDTQYF	TRBV10-3	15	TRBJ2-3